Listed here are 30 T cell receptor beta chains from one sample, sequenced in a study of human T cells and chemical hapten exposure. TCRdb itself ran the RACE reads through MiXCR, one entry per CDR3 protein. This table has about 80,000 distinct CDR3 sequences, 10% appearing once. Time point of the sample: patch test 1, 2 weeks after DPC sensitization. This sample's treatment: therapeutic diphenylcyclopropenone sensitization with weekly scalp DPC. The specimen was whole blood, collected in connection with sensitization to the hapten diphenylcyclopropenone (DPC). The source of these receptors is a woman in her 50s with alopecia areata. Some clones in this sample may be carry-over from other donors' samples.

This chain links TRBV18 with TRBJ2-3; D may be TRBD1 (5 bases). The CDR3 is 15 residues long. The V gene lost 3 bases and the J gene lost 5 bases, with 15 bases spanning the gap. In germline, CDR1 is KGHSH, CDR2 LQKENI. CDR3 loop: CASSPRPGRGDTQYF. The CDR3 coding sequence is TGTGCCAGCTCACCGAGACCCGGAAGGGGAGATACGCAGTATTTT. Full variable domain (outside the CDR3, taken from reference TRBV18 and TRBJ2-3): NAGVMQNPRHLVRRRGQEARLRCSPMKGHSHVYWYRQLPEEGLKFMVYLQKENIIDESGMPKERFSAEFPKEGPSILRIQQVVRGDSAAYFCASSPRPGRGDTQYFGPGTRLTVL.

The rearrangement uses TRBV29-1 and TRBJ2-5; D is unresolved. This CDR3 spans 11 amino acids. V lost 4 bases, J lost 5 bases, and 8 bases lay in between. Germline V lookup: CDR1 SQVTM, CDR2 ANQGSEA. CDR3 sequence reads: CSVGGSETQYF. CDR3 bases: TGCAGCGTTGGTGGCAGCGAGACCCAGTACTTC.

This clonotype was picked up a small number of times. This chain links TRBV12-3 or TRBV12-4 with TRBJ2-1, with D perhaps TRBD2 (6 bases). Trimming took 3 bases from V and 4 from J, leaving 10 bases between them. The CDR3 runs 14 residues. The CDR3 protein is CASSLRTIYNEQFF. CDR3 in DNA: TGTGCCAGCAGTTTGAGGACTATATACAATGAGCAGTTCTTC.

This clonotype was detected only a few times. CDR3 loop: CASSLAVGEQYF. In DNA, the CDR3 is TGTGCCAGCAGCTTAGCGGTAGGCGAGCAGTACTTC. This chain uses TRBV7-6 with TRBJ2-7; no definite D call. Trimming left V 0 bases short and J 6 bases short, with 6 bases between. Germline V gives CDR1 SGHVS, CDR2 FNYEAQ. CDR3 length: 12 residues.

The table lists this clonotype with many counts. The gene calls are TRBV20-1 and TRBJ2-1; 12 nucleotides match TRBD2. V trimming: 5 bases; J trimming: 4 bases; junction bases outside the gene matches: 6. The CDR3 is made up of 15 amino acids. Germline V lookup: CDR1 DFQATT, CDR2 SNEGSKA (reference sequence). The CDR3 DNA is TGCAGTGCTCCCAGACTAGCGGGAGAGTACAATGAGCAGTTCTTC. Translation: CSAPRLAGEYNEQFF.

The CDR3 region is CASSALSYEQYF. DNA of the CDR3: TGTGCCAGCAGCGCCCTCTCCTACGAGCAGTACTTC. The chain recombines TRBV11-2 with TRBJ2-7, with D uncertain. The CDR3 covers 12 residues. Trimming left V 5 bases short and J 0 bases short, with 5 bases between. CDR1 SGHAT and CDR2 FQNNGV come from the germline V gene.

The table lists this clonotype with a few counts. The rearrangement links TRBV5-1 to TRBJ2-2, with 7 bases that match TRBD1. Germline V gene lookup returns CDR1 SGHRS and CDR2 YFSETQ. The CDR3 sequence is 14 residues long. V trimming: 2 bases; J trimming: 6 bases; junction bases outside the gene matches: 4. The CDR3: CASSLGGASGELFF. The CDR3 nucleotides are TGCGCCAGCAGCTTAGGGGGCGCATCCGGGGAGCTGTTTTTT.

This clonotype was found many times. The J gene is TRBJ2-1, the V gene TRBV20-1; 9 nucleotides align to TRBD2. CDR3 length equals 15 residues. J was trimmed by 6 bases and V by 0 bases; bases with no gene match: 6. Germline CDR1 reads DFQATT; CDR2 reads SNEGSKA (reference sequence). The CDR3 DNA follows: TGCAGTGCTAGAGATTCGGGGACTAGCCCCAATGAGCAGTTCTTC. Translated: CSARDSGTSPNEQFF.

This chain uses TRBV29-1 with TRBJ2-5; TRBD2 agrees at 9 bases. Germline trimming cut 4 bases from V and 6 bases from J; bases unmatched to any gene: 9. Looked up from germline, CDR1 is SQVTM and CDR2 is ANQGSEA. The length of the CDR3 is 14 residues. Here the CDR3 reads CSVARSGSGQTQYF. CDR3 DNA sequence: TGCAGCGTTGCACGTAGCGGGAGTGGACAGACCCAGTACTTC.

In this sample, this clonotype turned up a few times. In nucleotides, the CDR3 is TGTGCCAGCAGTGCTGCAACTAGCGGGAGGCCCTACGAGCAGTACTTC. Protein product: CASSAATSGRPYEQYF. The chain uses TRBV2 and TRBJ2-7; 12 bases match TRBD2. The length of the CDR3 is 16 residues. In germline, CDR1 is SNHLY, CDR2 FYNNEI. The trim removed 4 bases at V and 2 bases at J, leaving 6 bases unmatched.

This clonotype came up many times. The gene calls are TRBV7-9 and TRBJ1-1; perhaps TRBD1 as D (5 bases). V was clipped by 1 base and J by 6 bases, with 18 bases between them. The CDR3 spans 16 residues. The germline V gene encodes CDR1 SEHNR and CDR2 FQNEAQ (reference sequence). This chain's CDR3 is CASSLEAGTGGAEAFF. For the CDR3, the DNA is TGTGCCAGCAGCTTAGAGGCAGGGACGGGTGGGGCTGAAGCTTTCTTT.

This chain uses TRBV11-2 with TRBJ2-1; 8 bases are a match to TRBD2. V shed 5 bases and J 7 bases; nucleotides not matched to a gene: 7. This CDR3 contains 14 residues. Germline loops: CDR1 SGHAT, CDR2 FQNNGV. CDR3 residues: CASSLGRAGNEQFF. The CDR3 DNA sequence: TGTGCCAGCAGCCTCGGGAGGGCGGGGAATGAGCAGTTCTTC.

The table lists this clonotype with many counts. The chain couples TRBV12-3 or TRBV12-4 to TRBJ2-5; 7 nucleotides align to TRBD2. The CDR3 spans 14 residues. Unmatched junction bases numbered 3, after V lost 4 bases and J lost 1 base. The CDR3 DNA is TGTGCCAGCAGTTGGGGGACTATCCAAGAGACCCAGTACTTC. Translation: CASSWGTIQETQYF.

V usage is TRBV3-1 and J usage is TRBJ2-7; no reliable D call. In germline, CDR1 is LGHDT, CDR2 YNNKEL (reference sequence). This CDR3 is 12 amino acids long. V was trimmed by 0 bases and J by 4 bases, leaving 4 bases between them. CDR3 in amino acids: CASSQDRYEQYF. The CDR3 DNA reads TGTGCCAGCAGCCAAGACCGATACGAGCAGTACTTC.

The chain uses TRBV20-1 and TRBJ2-5, with 12 bases matching TRBD2. CDR1 is DFQATT and CDR2 is SNEGSKA in the germline V gene (reference sequence). CDR3 length equals 12 residues. CDR3 residues: CSVGLAGMTQYF. The CDR3 DNA reads as TGCAGCGTAGGACTAGCGGGGATGACCCAGTACTTC.

Only a few counts were recorded for this clonotype. This rearrangement joins TRBV11-2 to TRBJ2-3; unclear D gene. This CDR3 is 13 amino acids long. Germline CDR1 SGHAT, CDR2 FQNNGV. The ends were cut back, 4 bases at V and 5 bases at J, with 10 bases in the middle. The CDR3 bases are TGTGCCAGCAGCTACCGACGTCAAGATACGCAGTATTTT. Translating it yields CASSYRRQDTQYF.

This clonotype occurred a few times. A junction end diverges from the germline sequence, so it may reflect a read error. The chain employs TRBV7-7 and TRBJ2-7; TRBD1 matches at 9 bases. The length of the CDR3 is 15 residues. The germline V gene encodes CDR1 SSHAT and CDR2 FNYEAQ (reference sequence). As DNA, the CDR3 is TGTGCTAGCAGCCCCGGGACAGGGAGGCTTGACGAGCAGTACTTC. Translated: CASSPGTGRLDEQYF.

The V call is TRBV5-1, the J call TRBJ1-6; 8 nucleotides match TRBD1. This CDR3 is built from 13 residues. Germline V gives CDR1 SGHRS, CDR2 YFSETQ. With V trimmed by 4 bases and J by 8 bases, 2 bases remained unmatched. CDR3 nucleotides: TGCGCCAGCAGCGTGGACAGGGATTCACCCCTCCACTTT. Protein: CASSVDRDSPLHF. Using reference TRBV5-1 and TRBJ1-6 for the parts outside the CDR3, the full variable domain is KAGVTQTPRYLIKTRGQQVTLSCSPISGHRSVSWYQQTPGQGLQFLFEYFSETQRNKGNFPGRFSGRQFSNSRSEMNVSTLELGDSALYLCASSVDRDSPLHFGNGTRLTVT.

This clonotype has more than one count but fewer than ten. This rearrangement joins TRBV7-9 to TRBJ2-2; D gene unclear. Germline V gene data show CDR1 as SEHNR and CDR2 as FQNEAQ (reference sequence). Deletions cut 6 bases from V and 4 bases from J, with 12 bases between. The CDR3 is 14 residues long. The CDR3 protein is CASRTLSSTGELFF. The CDR3 DNA sequence: TGTGCCAGCAGGACCCTCAGCAGCACCGGGGAGCTGTTTTTT. The variable domain in full, with the rest retrieved from reference TRBV7-9 and TRBJ2-2, is DTGVSQNPRHKITKRGQNVTFRCDPISEHNRLYWYRQTLGQGPEFLTYFQNEAQLEKSRLLSDRFSAERPKGSFSTLEIQRTEQGDSAMYLCASRTLSSTGELFFGEGSRLTVL.

This sequence joins TRBV4-3 and TRBJ2-3, with D perhaps TRBD1 (6 bases). Trimming took 0 bases from V and 6 from J, leaving 16 bases between them. CDR3 size: 16 residues. The germline V gene has CDR1 LGHNA and CDR2 YSLEER. The CDR3 sequence is CASSQDLAGDADTQYF. For the CDR3, the DNA is TGCGCCAGCAGCCAAGATTTGGCAGGGGATGCTGATACGCAGTATTTT.

This clonotype showed up just a few times. This rearrangement joins TRBV20-1 to TRBJ2-1, with D possibly matching TRBD1 (5 bases). The CDR3 has 14 amino acids. The V and J ends lost 0 bases and 8 bases respectively, with 14 bases between them. Germline CDR1 DFQATT, CDR2 SNEGSKA (reference sequence). CDR3 coding DNA: TGCAGTGCTAGAGATCTTAAATTGACAGATGAGCAGTTCTTC. It translates to CSARDLKLTDEQFF.

V and J are TRBV11-2 and TRBJ1-1, with TRBD1 matching 7 bases. This CDR3 spans 14 amino acids. V was pared by 6 bases and J by 0 bases, with 4 bases of the junction left unmatched. Per germline, CDR1 SGHAT and CDR2 FQNNGV. The CDR3 sequence: CASSRDRLNTEAFF. In DNA form, the CDR3 reads TGTGCCAGCAGTCGGGACAGACTGAACACTGAAGCTTTCTTT.

This clonotype was seen repeatedly, ten times or more. The rearrangement joins TRBV11-3 to TRBJ1-1; D not certain. V gave up 2 bases and J gave up 0 bases, with 13 bases separating them. Germline V CDR1 and CDR2: SGHNT, YENEEA. CDR3 length equals 16 residues. The CDR3 spells CASSLNRRIMNTEAFF. CDR3 in DNA: TGTGCCAGCAGCTTAAATCGACGGATCATGAACACTGAAGCTTTCTTT.

This clonotype has ten or more counts. The chain employs TRBV28 and TRBJ1-2, with 9 bases lining up with TRBD1. Germline assignment: CDR1 MDHEN and CDR2 SYDVKM. V trimming: 5 bases; J trimming: 8 bases; junction bases outside the gene matches: 9. This CDR3 contains 14 residues. Here the CDR3 reads CASSPWTGVRGYTF. The CDR3 nucleotides are TGTGCCAGCAGTCCCTGGACAGGGGTTAGGGGCTACACCTTC.

This clonotype was observed a few times. The genes are TRBV12-3 or TRBV12-4 and TRBJ2-5; D gene unclear. Deletions cut 3 bases from V and 5 bases from J, with 19 bases between. This CDR3 is built from 16 residues. DNA for the CDR3: TGTGCCAGCAGTTTTGGGCCGGGCGGCCCTCGGGAGACCCAGTACTTC. It encodes CASSFGPGGPRETQYF.

At least ten counts were recorded for this clonotype. The chain recombines TRBV5-1 with TRBJ2-1; D not resolved. The germline gives CDR1 SGHRS, CDR2 YFSETQ. V gave up 7 bases and J gave up 7 bases, with 9 bases separating them. The CDR3 is 11 amino acids. This CDR3 is CASGPMNEQFF. DNA of the CDR3: TGCGCCAGCGGACCGATGAATGAGCAGTTCTTC.

This clonotype was seen ten or more times. V gene TRBV6-2 or TRBV6-3 combines with J gene TRBJ2-3; no clear D gene. The CDR3 is made up of 13 amino acids. V was clipped by 5 bases and J by 4 bases, with 10 bases between them. CDR1 is MNHEY and CDR2 is SVGEGT in the germline V gene. The DNA of the CDR3 is TGTGCCAGCAGTATTCCACCGGCAGATACGCAGTATTTT. Translating gives CASSIPPADTQYF.

This clonotype showed up just a few times. The chain combines TRBV20-1 with TRBJ2-5; D is tentatively TRBD1 or TRBD2 (7 bases each). V was shortened by 3 bases and J by 7 bases, with 18 bases between the two germline ends. This CDR3 region has 14 residues. Per the germline V gene, CDR1 is DFQATT and CDR2 is SNEGSKA (reference sequence). The CDR3, as DNA: TGCAGTGCTAGCCGGTCCCAGGGGGAGGGGACCCAGTACTTC. Translating it yields CSASRSQGEGTQYF.

The rearrangement uses TRBV6-2 or TRBV6-3 and TRBJ2-7, with 8 bases identical to TRBD2. This CDR3 is 15 amino acids long. Losses at the gene ends were 7 bases for V and 1 base for J; bases not matched to a gene: 9. Germline V lookup: CDR1 MNHEY, CDR2 SVGEGT. This chain's CDR3 is CASTAPGLGSYEQYF. CDR3 coding DNA: TGTGCCAGCACCGCACCGGGACTAGGTTCCTACGAGCAGTACTTC.

This clonotype was counted between two and nine times. V usage is TRBV30 and J usage is TRBJ2-5, with 7 positions matching TRBD2. Germline-derived CDR1 and CDR2 are GTSNPN and SVGIG (reference sequence). With 3 bases clipped from V and 2 bases from J, the junction kept 6 bases outside the gene matches. This CDR3 contains 14 residues. The CDR3 reads CAWRVGDYQETQYF. CDR3 coding DNA: TGTGCCTGGAGGGTAGGGGACTATCAAGAGACCCAGTACTTC. Filled out from reference TRBV30 and TRBJ2-5, the complete variable domain reads SQTIHQWPATLVQPVGSPLSLECTVEGTSNPNLYWYRQAAGRGLQLLFYSVGIGQISSEVPQNLSASRPQDRQFILSSKKLLLSDSGFYLCAWRVGDYQETQYFGPGTRLLVL.